Listed here are 26 T cell receptor beta chains from one sample, sequenced in a study of blood T cells in healthy people across ages. Primers used in a second PCR of about 6 to 11 cycles were a sample-barcoded 5' primer and a J-beta primer mix. TCRdb reprocessed the 5' RACE reads with MiXCR, giving one entry per CDR3 protein. The sample includes about a million distinct CDR3 sequences, under 40% of them seen just once. Input material: blood. These receptors were collected from a man between 18 and 35 years old in good health.

This clonotype was counted between two and nine times. The V call is TRBV4-3, the J call TRBJ1-1; 7 bases are a match to TRBD1. CDR1 and CDR2 from the germline V gene are LGHNA and YSLEER. With V trimmed by 1 base and J by 5 bases, 4 bases remained unmatched. CDR3 size: 14 residues. The DNA of the CDR3 is TGCGCCAGCAGCCAAGCAGGGGGTCGGACTGAAGCTTTCTTT. Residues: CASSQAGGRTEAFF.

CDR3 nucleotides: TGCAGTGCTAGAGACCTGGACAGGGGGAACTATGGCTACACCTTC. Encoded protein: CSARDLDRGNYGYTF. This chain joins TRBV20-1 and TRBJ1-2; 10 bases are shared with TRBD1. The CDR3 is 15 amino acids. V gave up 0 bases and J gave up 2 bases; unmatched junction bases: 3. Germline V CDR1 and CDR2: DFQATT, SNEGSKA (reference sequence).

This clonotype was seen more than once but under ten times. The genes are TRBV11-2 and TRBJ2-7; D might be TRBD1 (5 bases). The CDR3 runs to 17 residues. Trimming took 1 base from V and 7 from J, leaving 23 bases between them. Germline V gives CDR1 SGHAT, CDR2 FQNNGV. The CDR3 protein is CASSLGDWTPKDYEQYF. CDR3 nucleotide sequence: TGTGCCAGCAGCTTAGGCGATTGGACACCTAAGGATTATGAGCAGTACTTC.

There are many counts of this clonotype. The V gene is TRBV6-6, the J gene TRBJ2-3; D ambiguous. Trimming took 6 bases from V and 2 from J, leaving 15 bases between them. CDR3 length: 15 amino acids. From germline, CDR1 is MNHNY and CDR2 SVGAGI (reference sequence). CDR3 sequence (DNA): TGTGCCAGCAGCGTCGGCCTCCTTAACACAGATACGCAGTATTTT. It translates to CASSVGLLNTDTQYF.

The sample holds a few counts of this clonotype. The chain carries TRBV9 and TRBJ2-5; TRBD2 agrees at 11 bases. CDR1 is SGDLS, CDR2 YYNGEE, per germline. The CDR3 contains 16 residues. V lost 3 bases, J lost 5 bases, and 9 bases stayed unmatched. CDR3 DNA: TGTGCCAGCAGCGAAACGACTAGCGGGGTATTTGAGACCCAGTACTTC. As protein: CASSETTSGVFETQYF.

The rearrangement joins TRBV28 to TRBJ2-5, with D perhaps matching TRBD1 (6 bases). V dropped 2 bases and J dropped 11 bases, with 15 bases sitting between them. Germline V lookup: CDR1 MDHEN, CDR2 SYDVKM. The CDR3 extends over 13 amino acids. Written as DNA, the CDR3 is TGTGCCAGCAGTTTAACAGGGTTTACGAGGCAGTACTTC. Translated: CASSLTGFTRQYF.

The chain couples TRBV12-3 or TRBV12-4 to TRBJ1-4; 9 bases map to TRBD1. V lost 6 bases, J lost 0 bases, and 14 bases stayed unmatched. The CDR3 totals 19 residues. Here the CDR3 reads CASSRRGQGWAPTNEKLFF. In DNA form, the CDR3 reads TGTGCCAGCAGCCGCAGGGGACAGGGATGGGCCCCAACTAATGAAAAACTGTTTTTT.

J is TRBJ2-1 and V is TRBV5-4; 7 nucleotides agree with TRBD1. The CDR3 length is 13 residues. The V gene end was trimmed by 4 bases and the J gene end by 8 bases; junction bases not matched to a gene: 6. In germline, CDR1 is SGHNT, CDR2 YYREEE (reference sequence). This CDR3 is CASSATGYHEQFF. CDR3 coding DNA: TGTGCCAGCAGCGCGACAGGGTATCATGAGCAGTTCTTC.

The V call is TRBV13, the J call TRBJ2-1; tentative D call: TRBD2 (6 bases). With 5 bases removed from V and 9 bases from J, the gap between germline ends came to 11 bases. The length of the CDR3 is 12 residues. CDR1 is PRHDT and CDR2 is FYEKMQ in the germline V gene (reference sequence). The CDR3 loop is CASSPGDSEQFF. The DNA of the CDR3 is TGTGCCAGCAGCCCGGGGGATTCTGAGCAGTTCTTC.

The rearrangement links TRBV20-1 to TRBJ2-1; 12 nucleotides match TRBD2. J was trimmed by 2 bases and V by 2 bases; bases with no gene match: 1. CDR3 length equals 15 residues. Per germline, CDR1 DFQATT and CDR2 SNEGSKA (reference sequence). The CDR3 bases are TGCAGTGCTAGATCTAGCGGGGGGGCCTACAATGAGCAGTTCTTC. Translating it yields CSARSSGGAYNEQFF.

This clonotype was found a few times. The chain links TRBV11-2 to TRBJ1-2; 7 nucleotides match TRBD1. The V and J ends lost 5 bases and 2 bases, in that order; junction bases with no gene match: 5. Germline lookup yields CDR1 SGHAT and CDR2 FQNNGV. The CDR3 spans 14 residues. The DNA of the CDR3 is TGTGCCAGCAGCGACCGGACAGGCAACTATGGCTACACCTTC. Translating gives CASSDRTGNYGYTF. Supplemented by reference TRBV11-2 and TRBJ1-2, the full variable domain reads EAGVAQSPRYKIIEKRQSVAFWCNPISGHATLYWYQQILGQGPKLLIQFQNNGVVDDSQLPKDRFSAERLKGVDSTLKIQPAKLEDSAVYLCASSDRTGNYGYTFGSGTRLTVV.

The chain has TRBV7-9 and TRBJ1-1, with 9 bases identical to TRBD1. V shed 3 bases, J shed 1 base, and the junction held 6 bases outside the gene matches. Germline values: CDR1 SEHNR, CDR2 FQNEAQ (reference sequence). CDR3 length: 16 amino acids. The CDR3 here is CASSLGTGLRNTEAFF. In DNA form, the CDR3 reads TGTGCCAGCAGCTTGGGGACAGGGTTGAGGAACACTGAAGCTTTCTTT.

The rearrangement uses TRBV9 and TRBJ1-6, with D perhaps matching TRBD1 (5 bases). The ends were cut back, 3 bases at V and 4 bases at J, with 8 bases in the middle. The CDR3 sequence is 14 residues long. The germline CDR1 and CDR2 sequences are SGDLS and YYNGEE. CDR3 in DNA: TGTGCCAGCAGCGCCCGGGGGTATAATTCACCCCTCCACTTT. Its translation is CASSARGYNSPLHF.

CDR3 sequence reads: CSAREGRGDTKTQYF. The DNA of the CDR3 is TGCAGTGCTAGAGAGGGGCGGGGGGATACAAAGACCCAGTACTTC. V usage is TRBV20-1 and J usage is TRBJ2-7; TRBD2 agrees at 8 bases. Judging by the DNA end, TRBJ2-5 fits better; the J call may be wrong. Germline V lookup: CDR1 DFQATT, CDR2 SNEGSKA (reference sequence). This CDR3 comprises 15 residues.

The gene calls are TRBV12-3 or TRBV12-4 and TRBJ1-3, with D unclear. The V end lost 7 bases, the J end lost 2 bases, and 15 bases lay between the germline ends. This CDR3 has 15 residues. CDR3: CASTQPRATGNTIYF. CDR3 nucleotide sequence: TGTGCCAGCACCCAACCCCGCGCGACTGGAAACACCATATATTTT.

The V call is TRBV6-6, the J call TRBJ1-1, with a tentative D call TRBD1 (6 bases). The V gene's germline CDR1 is MNHNY and CDR2 SVGAGI (reference sequence). The length of the CDR3 is 17 residues. Trimming removed 2 bases at V and 2 bases at J, with 18 bases between. The CDR3 nucleotides are TGTGCCAGCAGTTACGGCGACGCTAGGGGGGCTAACACTGAAGCTTTCTTT. This translates into CASSYGDARGANTEAFF.

The J gene is TRBJ1-2, the V gene TRBV20-1, with a possible D match to TRBD1 (6 bases). The CDR3 sequence is 14 residues long. Germline V gene lookup returns CDR1 DFQATT and CDR2 SNEGSKA (reference sequence). V was clipped by 4 bases and J by 1 base, with 13 bases between them. CDR3 amino acids: CSATGTFDNYGYTF. CDR3 sequence (DNA): TGCAGTGCTACCGGGACATTCGATAACTATGGCTACACCTTC.

This clonotype was counted at least ten times. The genes are TRBV20-1 and TRBJ2-1; D is possibly TRBD2 (5 bases). V lost 1 base and J 1 base, leaving 14 bases between the germline ends. Germline V CDR1 and CDR2: DFQATT, SNEGSKA (reference sequence). The length of the CDR3 is 16 residues. CDR3 loop: CSARGSGLASYNEQFF. CDR3 DNA: TGCAGTGCTAGAGGTTCAGGCCTAGCATCCTACAATGAGCAGTTCTTC.

The V gene is TRBV15, the J gene TRBJ1-4; D gene ambiguous. This CDR3 contains 12 residues. The germline CDR1 and CDR2 sequences are LNHNV and YYDKDF (reference sequence). V lost 0 bases, J lost 6 bases, and 2 bases lay in between. CDR3: CATSREDEKLFF. The CDR3 region has the DNA TGTGCCACCAGCAGAGAAGATGAAAAACTGTTTTTT.

This clonotype has only a few counts. The chain links TRBV20-1 to TRBJ1-1; 11 bases are a match to TRBD1. V lost 6 bases to trimming and J lost 4 bases; unmatched junction nucleotides: 7. This CDR3 has 14 residues. In germline, CDR1 is DFQATT, CDR2 SNEGSKA (reference sequence). The CDR3 DNA sequence: TGCAGTGCCACCGGGACAGGGGGGGTCACTGAAGCTTTCTTT. Translation gives CSATGTGGVTEAFF.

This clonotype was counted a single time. V is TRBV11-2 and J is TRBJ2-1; the match to TRBD2 covers 11 bases. Germline-derived CDR1 and CDR2 are SGHAT and FQNNGV. This CDR3 region has 24 residues. Trimming removed 2 bases from V and 0 bases from J; junction bases left unmatched: 24. DNA of the CDR3: TGTGCCAGCAGCTTACCCCGGGACAGGGACACCATAACCACTAGCGGGAGCTCCTACAATGAGCAGTTCTTC. The encoded protein is CASSLPRDRDTITTSGSSYNEQFF.

This clonotype was counted only a few times. The chain couples TRBV5-1 to TRBJ1-4, with a weak D call TRBD1 (5 bases). The germline V and J ends were trimmed by 4 bases and 5 bases, with 12 bases remaining between them. CDR3 length equals 14 residues. Germline V CDR1 and CDR2: SGHRS, YFSETQ. The CDR3 nucleotides are TGCGCCAGCAGCACGACAGCACAGAATGAAAAACTGTTTTTT. Amino acids: CASSTTAQNEKLFF.

V usage is TRBV6-6 and J usage is TRBJ1-1, with D possibly TRBD1 on 6 matching bases. V was cut by 4 bases and J by 4 bases, with 13 bases left in between. The CDR3 consists of 14 residues. Germline-derived CDR1 and CDR2 are MNHNY and SVGAGI (reference sequence). The CDR3 DNA follows: TGTGCCAGCAGTTCGGCAGGGGAGTTCACTGAAGCTTTCTTT. It translates to CASSSAGEFTEAFF.

This clonotype was found a few times. The gene calls are TRBV5-1 and TRBJ2-1; D ambiguous. Trimming stripped 4 bases from V and 5 bases from J, with 10 bases between. The CDR3 covers 13 residues. The germline V gene has CDR1 SGHRS and CDR2 YFSETQ. DNA for the CDR3: TGCGCCAGCAGCCCCGACTTAGACAATGAGCAGTTCTTC. Amino acids: CASSPDLDNEQFF.

The chain couples TRBV10-3 to TRBJ1-2; D not resolved. The CDR3 runs to 11 residues. Germline CDR1 ENHRY, CDR2 SYGVKD. Trimming took 10 bases from V and 8 from J, leaving 14 bases between them. The CDR3 DNA reads TGTGCCACCTTAGGGCGCCGGGGCTACACCTTC. It codes for CATLGRRGYTF.

The chain links TRBV20-1 to TRBJ1-5; 9 bases are shared with TRBD1. V shed 0 bases and J 6 bases; nucleotides not matched to a gene: 6. The CDR3 consists of 15 residues. CDR1 is DFQATT, CDR2 SNEGSKA, per germline (reference sequence). The CDR3 DNA follows: TGCAGTGCTAGAGACCCCACAGGGGGCACTCAGCCCCAGCATTTT. This codes for CSARDPTGGTQPQHF.